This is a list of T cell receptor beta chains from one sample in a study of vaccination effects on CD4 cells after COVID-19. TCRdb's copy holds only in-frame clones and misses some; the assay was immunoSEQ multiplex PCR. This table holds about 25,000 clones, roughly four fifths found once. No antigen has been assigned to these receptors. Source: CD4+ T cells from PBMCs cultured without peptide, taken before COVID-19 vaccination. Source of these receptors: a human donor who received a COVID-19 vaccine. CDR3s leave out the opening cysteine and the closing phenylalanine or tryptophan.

cdr3_aa: ASSFGWDRPYNEQF
v_call: TRBV7-8
j_call: TRBJ2-1

cdr3_aa: ASSIGRVNTEAF
v_call: TRBV19
j_call: TRBJ1-1

cdr3_aa: ASSLEANTDTQY
v_call: TRBV5-1
j_call: TRBJ2-3

cdr3_aa: ASSVGRNTEAF
v_call: TRBV9
j_call: TRBJ1-1

cdr3_aa: ASSEGGRFADTQY
v_call: TRBV2
j_call: TRBJ2-3

cdr3_aa: ASSQSAGGNQPQH
v_call: TRBV3-1/TRBV3-2
j_call: TRBJ1-5

cdr3_aa: ASSIASGDTQY
v_call: TRBV19
j_call: TRBJ2-3

cdr3_aa: ASSFGTGALGQPQH
v_call: TRBV27
j_call: TRBJ1-5

cdr3_aa: ASSLAPWGGGHGYT
v_call: TRBV7-2
j_call: TRBJ1-2

cdr3_aa: ASSSGLAGTLGETQY
v_call: TRBV7-3
j_call: TRBJ2-5